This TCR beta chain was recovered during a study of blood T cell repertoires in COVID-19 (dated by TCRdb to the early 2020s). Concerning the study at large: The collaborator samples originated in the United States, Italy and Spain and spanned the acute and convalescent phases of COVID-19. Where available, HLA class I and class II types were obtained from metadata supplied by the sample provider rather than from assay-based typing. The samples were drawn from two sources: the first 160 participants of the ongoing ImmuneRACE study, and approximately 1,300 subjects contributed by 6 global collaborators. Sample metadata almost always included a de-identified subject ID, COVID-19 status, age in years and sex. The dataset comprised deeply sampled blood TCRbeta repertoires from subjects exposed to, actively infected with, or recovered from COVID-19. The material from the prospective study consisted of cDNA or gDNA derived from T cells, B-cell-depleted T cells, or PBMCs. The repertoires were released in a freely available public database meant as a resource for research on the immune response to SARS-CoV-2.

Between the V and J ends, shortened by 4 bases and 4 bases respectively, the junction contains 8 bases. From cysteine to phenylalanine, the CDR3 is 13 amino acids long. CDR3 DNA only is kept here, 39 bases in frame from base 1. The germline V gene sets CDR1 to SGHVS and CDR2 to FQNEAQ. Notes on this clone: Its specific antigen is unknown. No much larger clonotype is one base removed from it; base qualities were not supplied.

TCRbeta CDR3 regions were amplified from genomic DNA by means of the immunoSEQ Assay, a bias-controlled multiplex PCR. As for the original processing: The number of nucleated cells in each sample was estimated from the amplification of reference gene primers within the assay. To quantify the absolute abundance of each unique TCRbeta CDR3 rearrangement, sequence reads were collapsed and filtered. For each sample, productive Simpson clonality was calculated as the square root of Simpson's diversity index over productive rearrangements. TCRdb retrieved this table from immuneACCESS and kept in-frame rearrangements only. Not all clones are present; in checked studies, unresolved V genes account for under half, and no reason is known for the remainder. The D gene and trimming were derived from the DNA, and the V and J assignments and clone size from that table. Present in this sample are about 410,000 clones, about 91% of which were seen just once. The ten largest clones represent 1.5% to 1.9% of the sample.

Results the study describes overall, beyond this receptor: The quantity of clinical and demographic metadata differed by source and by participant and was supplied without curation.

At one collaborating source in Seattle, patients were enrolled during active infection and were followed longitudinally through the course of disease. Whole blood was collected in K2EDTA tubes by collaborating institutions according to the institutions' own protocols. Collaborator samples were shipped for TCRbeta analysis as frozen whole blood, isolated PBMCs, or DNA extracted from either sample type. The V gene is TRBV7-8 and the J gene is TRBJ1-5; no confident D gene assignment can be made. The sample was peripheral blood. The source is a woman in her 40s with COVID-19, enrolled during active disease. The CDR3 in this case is CASSWSANQPQHF. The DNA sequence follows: TGTGCCAGCAGCTGGAGTGCAAATCAGCCCCAGCATTTT.